Here is one TCR beta chain with its context. Its specificity is unknown. TCRdb reanalysed the 5' RACE reads using MiXCR and keeps one entry per CDR3 protein. The table records about 400,000 distinct CDR3 sequences, roughly 15% of them present only once. These data belong to a study of T-cell memory formation after mild COVID-19. Study outcomes and limitations: Later expanders leaned CD4+, whereas clones that contracted between day 15 and 85 were balanced CD4/CD8.

What was sequenced was PBMCs or a T cell subset sorted from them (not recorded which). The receptor was isolated from a man in his late teens or twenties who had mild COVID-19 (a few samples of this study predate the infection). Cell type and time point are not known.

The chain's CDR3 is CASSLEMSTGTYGYTF. DNA for the CDR3: TGCGCCAGCAGCTTGGAAATGTCGACAGGGACTTATGGCTACACCTTC. The genes are TRBV5-1 and TRBJ1-2; the match to TRBD1 covers 7 bases. This CDR3 region has 16 residues. The J segment lost 5 bases and the V segment lost 0 bases, leaving 10 bases of the junction unmatched. CDR1 SGHRS and CDR2 YFSETQ come from the germline V gene.